The 21 T cell receptor beta chains below all came from one sample that was sequenced in a study of OX40 agonist ivuxolimab in advanced cancers. The method was immunoSEQ multiplex PCR; TCRdb's version includes in-frame clones alone and lacks a portion of them. The sample shows about 83,000 clones, approximately 83% of them seen only once. This specimen consisted of CD4+ or CD8+ T cells sorted from blood, obtained in a trial of the OX40 agonist ivuxolimab. The receptors were gathered from an adult with an advanced solid tumor such as melanoma, head and neck, liver or kidney cancer.

This chain uses TRBV11-2 with TRBJ2-1; no clear D. The germline gives CDR1 SGHAT, CDR2 FQNNGV. V dropped 1 base and J dropped 9 bases, with 13 bases sitting between them. The CDR3 sequence is 14 residues long. The DNA of the CDR3 is TGTGCCAGCAGCTTAGCGCACCAGAGCATTGAGCAGTTCTTC. Residues: CASSLAHQSIEQFF.

The V call is TRBV5-8, the J call TRBJ2-7; no clear D gene. V lost 4 bases and J 0 bases, leaving 14 bases between the germline ends. The CDR3 loop spans 15 amino acids. The germline V gene encodes CDR1 SGHTS and CDR2 YDEGEE. CDR3 amino acids: CASSHRAAASYEQYF. The CDR3 DNA is TGTGCCAGCAGCCACCGGGCAGCCGCCTCCTACGAGCAGTACTTC.

The gene calls are TRBV5-4 and TRBJ2-6, with 9 bases identical to TRBD1. Trimming removed 1 base from V and 1 base from J; junction bases left unmatched: 9. The germline gives CDR1 SGHNT, CDR2 YYREEE (reference sequence). CDR3 length: 19 amino acids. The CDR3 sequence: CASSLFTGTGRSGANVLTF. In nucleotides, the CDR3 is TGTGCCAGCAGCTTGTTCACCGGGACAGGGCGATCTGGGGCCAACGTCCTGACTTTC.

This rearrangement joins TRBV6-1 to TRBJ2-5, with a tentative D call TRBD1 (6 bases). From germline, CDR1 is MNHNS and CDR2 SASEGT. The length of the CDR3 is 13 residues. The V gene lost 4 bases and the J gene lost 1 base, with 7 bases spanning the gap. As DNA, the CDR3 is TGTGCCAGCAGTGGACAGGCCCAAGAGACCCAGTACTTC. This codes for CASSGQAQETQYF.

This CDR3 reads CASSLNKAGELFF. CDR3 sequence (DNA): TGTGCCAGCAGCTTGAATAAGGCCGGGGAGCTGTTTTTT. The chain employs TRBV7-3 and TRBJ2-2; D is undetermined. Trimming removed 3 bases from V and 6 bases from J, with 8 bases in between. The germline gives CDR1 SGHTA, CDR2 FQGTGA. The length of the CDR3 is 13 residues.

V and J are TRBV5-1 and TRBJ2-3; either TRBD1 or TRBD2 may fit D (5 bases each). The CDR3 runs 13 residues. Trimming left V 2 bases short and J 6 bases short, with 10 bases between. Germline CDR1 SGHRS, CDR2 YFSETQ. In nucleotides, the CDR3 is TGCGCCAGCAGCTTCCCCGGGGACGATACGCAGTATTTT. It encodes CASSFPGDDTQYF. Looking up the rest from reference TRBV5-1 and TRBJ2-3 gives the full variable domain: KAGVTQTPRYLIKTRGQQVTLSCSPISGHRSVSWYQQTPGQGLQFLFEYFSETQRNKGNFPGRFSGRQFSNSRSEMNVSTLELGDSALYLCASSFPGDDTQYFGPGTRLTVL.

The genes are TRBV7-2 and TRBJ1-1, with 7 nucleotides matching TRBD1. Germline CDR1 SGHTA, CDR2 FQGNSA. The CDR3 runs to 14 residues. V lost 1 base, J lost 3 bases, and 2 bases stayed unmatched. The DNA of the CDR3 is TGTGCCAGCAGCTTAGGAAGGGGGCACACTGAAGCTTTCTTT. Protein: CASSLGRGHTEAFF.

V gene TRBV7-2 combines with J gene TRBJ1-6; TRBD1 matches 7 bases. Germline V CDR1 and CDR2: SGHTA, FQGNSA. CDR3 length equals 16 residues. Trimming cost V 4 bases and J 0 bases; bases outside gene matches: 3. Here the CDR3 DNA reads TGTGCCAGCAGCTCGGGACAGAGCTCCTATAATTCACCCCTCCACTTT. Its translation: CASSSGQSSYNSPLHF.

The gene calls are TRBV30 and TRBJ1-5; D unclear. Germline V lookup: CDR1 GTSNPN, CDR2 SVGIG (reference sequence). V lost 0 bases and J 3 bases, leaving 12 bases between the germline ends. The CDR3 has 15 amino acids. The CDR3 region has the DNA TGTGCCTGGAGTGTACTCCTGGATAACAATCAGCCCCAGCATTTT. Translated, it gives CAWSVLLDNNQPQHF.

The V call is TRBV18, the J call TRBJ1-4, with 7 nucleotides matching TRBD1. Germline V gives CDR1 KGHSH, CDR2 LQKENI. The CDR3 is 13 residues long. J was trimmed by 8 bases and V by 4 bases; bases with no gene match: 4. The CDR3, as DNA: TGTGCCAGCTCACAGGGGGCTCAGGAAAAACTGTTTTTT. Amino acid sequence: CASSQGAQEKLFF.

V usage is TRBV5-1 and J usage is TRBJ2-4; D is ambiguous. The CDR3 totals 14 residues. Per germline, CDR1 SGHRS and CDR2 YFSETQ. The V end lost 0 bases, the J end lost 5 bases, and 9 bases lay between the germline ends. The CDR3 nucleotides read TGCGCCAGCAGCTTGGATAGTCGCCAAAACATTCAGTACTTC. This gives the protein CASSLDSRQNIQYF.

Regarding this clone: Sequence at one end of the junction differs from germline and may be a read error. The chain couples TRBV6-6 to TRBJ2-5; unclear D gene. In germline, CDR1 is MNHNY, CDR2 SVGAGI (reference sequence). The CDR3 covers 11 residues. The DNA of the CDR3 is TGTGCCACCAGTCGGGAAGAGACCCAGTACTTC. Its protein is CATSREETQYF.

The chain couples TRBV2 to TRBJ1-4; no clear D gene. Germline CDR1 SNHLY, CDR2 FYNNEI. The CDR3 length is 13 residues. V was shortened by 4 bases and J by 12 bases, with 15 bases between the two germline ends. The CDR3 sequence: CASSVIGRPELFF. CDR3 bases: TGTGCCAGCAGTGTCATCGGCCGGCCAGAACTGTTTTTT. The variable domain in full, with the rest retrieved from reference TRBV2 and TRBJ1-4, is EPEVTQTPSHQVTQMGQEVILRCVPISNHLYFYWYRQILGQKVEFLVSFYNNEISEKSEIFDDQFSVERPDGSNFTLKIRSTKLEDSAMYFCASSVIGRPELFFGSGTQLSVL.

The chain links TRBV5-4 to TRBJ2-7; weak D call: TRBD1 (5 bases). CDR1 and CDR2 (germline): SGHNT, YYREEE (reference sequence). With 1 base removed from V and 4 bases from J, the gap between germline ends came to 12 bases. This CDR3 is built from 14 residues. The CDR3 nucleotides read TGTGCCAGCAGCTTGAATGCAGGGATGTACGAGCAGTACTTC. As protein: CASSLNAGMYEQYF.

The genes are TRBV30 and TRBJ2-3; possibly TRBD1 or TRBD2 for D (6 bases each). Germline assignment: CDR1 GTSNPN and CDR2 SVGIG (reference sequence). This CDR3 comprises 15 residues. V shed 5 bases and J shed 0 bases, with 15 bases lying between them. The CDR3 bases are TGTGCCTGGGTCAGGTCCGGGGGCAGCACAGATACGCAGTATTTT. This gives the protein CAWVRSGGSTDTQYF.

This clone has only one observation. The chain links TRBV25-1 to TRBJ1-2; D not resolved. The CDR3 sequence is 12 residues long. The germline V gene encodes CDR1 MGHDK and CDR2 SYGVNS. Deletions cut 8 bases from V and 5 bases from J, with 12 bases between. The chain's CDR3 is CASAQSSYGYTF. The CDR3 DNA is TGTGCCAGCGCACAGAGCTCTTATGGCTACACCTTC.

The chain is built from TRBV5-1 and TRBJ2-5; D is ambiguous. The V end lost 0 bases, the J end lost 2 bases, and 20 bases lay between the germline ends. The CDR3 contains 18 residues. From germline, CDR1 is SGHRS and CDR2 YFSETQ. CDR3 residues: CASSLAAEPGASQETQYF. As DNA, the CDR3 is TGCGCCAGCAGCTTGGCAGCCGAGCCTGGAGCTAGTCAAGAGACCCAGTACTTC.

This clone appeared a single time. The V gene is TRBV7-2, the J gene TRBJ2-3, with a weak D call TRBD2 (6 bases). Trimming removed 2 bases at V and 0 bases at J, with 21 bases between. CDR1 is SGHTA, CDR2 FQGNSA, per germline. The CDR3 is made up of 19 amino acids. CDR3 DNA: TGTGCCAGCAGCTTACCTCTTCGGAGGGGACCCTATAGCACAGATACGCAGTATTTT. Amino acids: CASSLPLRRGPYSTDTQYF.

This clone was observed once. The chain links TRBV7-9 to TRBJ1-4; no definite D call. CDR3 length: 13 residues. V was cut by 1 base and J by 5 bases, with 5 bases left in between. Germline CDR1 SEHNR, CDR2 FQNEAQ (reference sequence). Here the CDR3 DNA reads TGTGCCAGCAGCTTAGACAGAAATGAAAAACTGTTTTTT. This codes for CASSLDRNEKLFF.

The V gene is TRBV7-8, the J gene TRBJ1-2, with D hard to call. Trimming took off 5 bases at V and 10 bases at J, with 14 bases between the two ends. Germline lookup yields CDR1 SGHVS and CDR2 FQNEAQ. CDR3 size: 12 residues. CDR3 DNA: TGTGCCAGCAGCCCCCAGACACGCTCCTACACCTTC. This sequence encodes CASSPQTRSYTF.

This sequence joins TRBV10-1 and TRBJ1-1; perhaps TRBD1 as D (5 bases). V lost 2 bases to trimming and J lost 1 base, with 14 bases between them. CDR3 size: 16 residues. The V gene's germline CDR1 is WNHNN and CDR2 SYGVQD (reference sequence). The CDR3 DNA follows: TGCGCCAGCAGTGAGGGGGGGTGCGGACCGAACACTGAAGCTTTCTTT. As protein: CASSEGGCGPNTEAFF.